This T cell receptor (beta chain) was documented in a study of shared clonotypes between healthy human individuals. Points from the study as a whole: The study found lower generation probabilities in non-shared clonotypes than in those shared by all four donors.

Comment on this clone: The antigen is not known.

Produced via immunoSEQ multiplex PCR; TCRdb's table is partial and in-frame only. The table lists 600,000 to 800,000 clones, 72% of them singletons. With 0 bases clipped from V and 1 base from J, the junction kept 3 bases outside the gene matches. The CDR3 consists of 17 residues. Germline V gives CDR1 SGHNT, CDR2 YYREEE (reference sequence). The sequence came from a woman in her thirties in good health. The gene calls are TRBV5-4 and TRBJ2-7; 14 nucleotides line up with TRBD2. The sample taken for sequencing was memory CD4+ T cells sorted from blood. As for subset: CD45RA-negative fraction. The CDR3 sequence: CASSLGGLAGVSYEQYF. For the CDR3, the DNA is TGTGCCAGCAGCTTGGGGGGACTAGCGGGAGTATCCTACGAGCAGTACTTC.